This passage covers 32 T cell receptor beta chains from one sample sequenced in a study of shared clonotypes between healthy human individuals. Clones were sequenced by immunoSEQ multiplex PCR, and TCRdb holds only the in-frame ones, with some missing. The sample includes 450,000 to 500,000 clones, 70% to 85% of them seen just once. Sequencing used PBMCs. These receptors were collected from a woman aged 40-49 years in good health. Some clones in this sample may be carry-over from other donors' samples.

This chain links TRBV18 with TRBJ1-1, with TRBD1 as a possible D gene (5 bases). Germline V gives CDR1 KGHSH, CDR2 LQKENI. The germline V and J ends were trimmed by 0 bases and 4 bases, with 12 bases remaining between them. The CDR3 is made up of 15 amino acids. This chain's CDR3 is CASSPPPGRGTEAFF. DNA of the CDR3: TGTGCCAGCTCACCACCGCCAGGGCGCGGCACTGAAGCTTTCTTT.

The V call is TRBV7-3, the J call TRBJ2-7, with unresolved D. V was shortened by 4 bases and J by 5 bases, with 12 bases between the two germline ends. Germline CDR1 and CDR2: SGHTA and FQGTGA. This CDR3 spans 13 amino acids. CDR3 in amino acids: CASSSRRENEQYF. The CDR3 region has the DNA TGTGCCAGCAGCTCCCGCAGAGAGAACGAGCAGTACTTC.

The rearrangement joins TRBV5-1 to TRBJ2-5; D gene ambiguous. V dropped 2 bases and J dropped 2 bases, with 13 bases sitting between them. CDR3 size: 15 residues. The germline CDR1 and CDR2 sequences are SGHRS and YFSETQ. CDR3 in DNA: TGCGCCAGCAGCTTAGCCCCGGGCCCACAAGAGACCCAGTACTTC. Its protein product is CASSLAPGPQETQYF.

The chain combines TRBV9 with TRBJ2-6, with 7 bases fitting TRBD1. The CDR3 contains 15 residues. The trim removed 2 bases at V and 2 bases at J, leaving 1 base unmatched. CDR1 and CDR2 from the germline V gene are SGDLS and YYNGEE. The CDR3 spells CASSVDRAGANVLTF. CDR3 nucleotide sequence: TGTGCCAGCAGCGTCGACAGGGCTGGGGCCAACGTCCTGACTTTC. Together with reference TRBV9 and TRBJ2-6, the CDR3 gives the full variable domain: DSGVTQTPKHLITATGQRVTLRCSPRSGDLSVYWYQQSLDQGLQFLIQYYNGEERAKGNILERFSAQQFPDLHSELNLSSLELGDSALYFCASSVDRAGANVLTFGAGSRLTVL.

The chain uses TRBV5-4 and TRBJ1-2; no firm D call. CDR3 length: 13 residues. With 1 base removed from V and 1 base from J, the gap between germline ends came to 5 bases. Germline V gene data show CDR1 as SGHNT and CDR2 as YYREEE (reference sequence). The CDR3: CASSLILNYGYTF. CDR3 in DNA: TGTGCCAGCAGCTTGATCCTTAACTATGGCTACACCTTC.

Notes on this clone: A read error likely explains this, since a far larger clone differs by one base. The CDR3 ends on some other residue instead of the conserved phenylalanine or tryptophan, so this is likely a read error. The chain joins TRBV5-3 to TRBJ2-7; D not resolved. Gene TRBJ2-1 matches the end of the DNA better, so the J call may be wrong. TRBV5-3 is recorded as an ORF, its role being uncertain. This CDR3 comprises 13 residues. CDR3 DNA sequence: TGTGCCAGAAGCGGAAGCTCCTACAATGAGCAGTTCCTC. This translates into CARSGSSYNEQFL.

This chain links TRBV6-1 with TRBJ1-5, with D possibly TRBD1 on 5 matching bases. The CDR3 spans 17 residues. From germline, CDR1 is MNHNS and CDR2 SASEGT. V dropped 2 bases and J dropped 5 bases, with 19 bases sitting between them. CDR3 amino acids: CASSESPARVSYQPQHF. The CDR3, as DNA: TGTGCCAGCAGTGAAAGTCCCGCCAGGGTCAGTTATCAGCCCCAGCATTTT.

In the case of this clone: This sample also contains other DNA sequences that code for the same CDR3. The CDR3 nucleotides are TGCGCCAGCAGCTTGGGACAGGGGCGAGAGACCCAGTACTTC. This codes for CASSLGQGRETQYF. V usage is TRBV5-1 and J usage is TRBJ2-5; 8 positions agree with TRBD1. The V gene end was trimmed by 0 bases and the J gene end by 4 bases; junction bases not matched to a gene: 2. CDR1 SGHRS and CDR2 YFSETQ come from the germline V gene. This CDR3 has 14 residues.

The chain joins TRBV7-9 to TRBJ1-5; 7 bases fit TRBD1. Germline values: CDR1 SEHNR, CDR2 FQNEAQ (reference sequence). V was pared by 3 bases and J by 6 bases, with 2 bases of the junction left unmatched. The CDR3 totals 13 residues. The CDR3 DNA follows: TGTGCCAGCAGCTTGGCAGGGGGTCAGCCCCAGCATTTT. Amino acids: CASSLAGGQPQHF.

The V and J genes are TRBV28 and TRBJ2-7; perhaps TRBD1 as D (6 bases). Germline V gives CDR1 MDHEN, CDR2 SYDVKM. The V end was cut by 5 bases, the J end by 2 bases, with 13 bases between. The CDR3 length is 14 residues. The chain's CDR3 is CASSQPGEAYEQYF. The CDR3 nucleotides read TGTGCCAGCAGTCAACCAGGGGAAGCCTACGAGCAGTACTTC.

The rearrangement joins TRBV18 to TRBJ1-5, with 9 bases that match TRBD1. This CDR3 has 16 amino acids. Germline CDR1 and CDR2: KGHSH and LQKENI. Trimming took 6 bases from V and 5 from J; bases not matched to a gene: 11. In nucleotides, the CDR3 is TGTGCCAGCTCCCAGGTCGCGGGACAGGGCCATCAGCCCCAGCATTTT. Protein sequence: CASSQVAGQGHQPQHF.

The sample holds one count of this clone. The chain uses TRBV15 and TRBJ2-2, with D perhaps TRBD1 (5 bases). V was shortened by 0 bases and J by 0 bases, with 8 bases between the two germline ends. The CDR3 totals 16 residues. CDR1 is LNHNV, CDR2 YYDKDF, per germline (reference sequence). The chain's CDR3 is CATSRETDSNTGELFF. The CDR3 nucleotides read TGTGCCACCAGCAGAGAGACAGATTCGAACACCGGGGAGCTGTTTTTT. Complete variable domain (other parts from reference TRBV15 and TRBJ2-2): DAMVIQNPRYQVTQFGKPVTLSCSQTLNHNVMYWYQQKSSQAPKLLFHYYDKDFNNEADTPDNFQSRRPNTSFCFLDIRSPGLGDTAMYLCATSRETDSNTGELFFGEGSRLTVL.

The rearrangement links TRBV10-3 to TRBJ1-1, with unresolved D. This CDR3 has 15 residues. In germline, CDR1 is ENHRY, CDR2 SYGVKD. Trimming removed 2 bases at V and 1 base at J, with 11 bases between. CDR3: CAISETIRSNTEAFF. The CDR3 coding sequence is TGTGCCATCAGTGAGACGATACGGTCGAACACTGAAGCTTTCTTT.

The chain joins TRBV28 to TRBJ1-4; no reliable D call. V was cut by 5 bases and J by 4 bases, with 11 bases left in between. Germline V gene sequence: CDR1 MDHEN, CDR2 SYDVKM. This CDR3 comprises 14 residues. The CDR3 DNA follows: TGTGCCAGCAGTCCCCTACGGGGTAATGAAAAACTGTTTTTT. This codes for CASSPLRGNEKLFF.

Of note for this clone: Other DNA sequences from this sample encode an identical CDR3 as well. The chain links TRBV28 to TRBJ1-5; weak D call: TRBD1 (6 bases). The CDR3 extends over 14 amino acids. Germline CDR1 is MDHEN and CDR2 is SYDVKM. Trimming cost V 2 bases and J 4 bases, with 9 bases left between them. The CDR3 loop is CASSLGQGNQPQHF. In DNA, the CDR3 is TGTGCCAGCAGTTTAGGGCAGGGGAATCAGCCCCAGCATTTT.

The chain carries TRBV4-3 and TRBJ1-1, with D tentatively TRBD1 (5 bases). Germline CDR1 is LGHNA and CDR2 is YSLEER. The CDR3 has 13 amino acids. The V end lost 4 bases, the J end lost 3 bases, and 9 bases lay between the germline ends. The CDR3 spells CASSPRAHTEAFF. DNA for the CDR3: TGCGCCAGCAGCCCCAGGGCCCACACTGAAGCTTTCTTT.

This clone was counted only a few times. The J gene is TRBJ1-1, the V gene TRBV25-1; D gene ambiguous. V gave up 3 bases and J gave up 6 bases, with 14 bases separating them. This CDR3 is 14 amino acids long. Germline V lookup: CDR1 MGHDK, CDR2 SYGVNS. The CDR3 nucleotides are TGTGCCAGCAGTGAGTTCGCAGGAAGGGCTGAAGCTTTCTTT. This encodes CASSEFAGRAEAFF.

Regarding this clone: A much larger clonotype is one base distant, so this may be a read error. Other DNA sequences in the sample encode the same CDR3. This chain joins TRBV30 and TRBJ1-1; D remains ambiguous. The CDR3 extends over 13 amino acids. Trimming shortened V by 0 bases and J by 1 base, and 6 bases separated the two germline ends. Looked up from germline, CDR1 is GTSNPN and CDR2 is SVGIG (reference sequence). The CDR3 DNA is TGTGCCTGGAGTGTACAAGCGAACACTGAAGCTTTCTTT. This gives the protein CAWSVQANTEAFF.

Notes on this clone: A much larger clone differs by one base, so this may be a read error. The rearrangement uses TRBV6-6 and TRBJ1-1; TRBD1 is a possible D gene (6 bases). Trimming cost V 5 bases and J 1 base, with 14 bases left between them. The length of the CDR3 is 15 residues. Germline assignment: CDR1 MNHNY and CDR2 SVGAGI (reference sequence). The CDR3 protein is CASSLEGGRNTEAFF. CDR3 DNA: TGTGCCAGCAGTCTCGAGGGGGGCAGGAACACTGAAGCTTTCTTT.

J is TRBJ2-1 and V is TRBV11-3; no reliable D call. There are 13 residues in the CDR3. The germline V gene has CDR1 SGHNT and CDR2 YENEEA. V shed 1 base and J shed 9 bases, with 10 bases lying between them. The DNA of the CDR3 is TGTGCCAGCAGCTTAGCCGACCCTGGTGAGCAGTTCTTC. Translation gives CASSLADPGEQFF.

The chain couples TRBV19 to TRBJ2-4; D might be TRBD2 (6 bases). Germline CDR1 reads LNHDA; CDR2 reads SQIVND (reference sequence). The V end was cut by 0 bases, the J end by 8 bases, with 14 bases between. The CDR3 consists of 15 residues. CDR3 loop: CASSIEVTREDIQYF. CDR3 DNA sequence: TGTGCCAGTAGTATAGAAGTCACCAGGGAGGACATTCAGTACTTC. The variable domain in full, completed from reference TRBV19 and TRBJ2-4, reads DGGITQSPKYLFRKEGQNVTLSCEQNLNHDAMYWYRQDPGQGLRLIYYSQIVNDFQKGDIAEGYSVSREKKESFPLTVTSAQKNPTAFYLCASSIEVTREDIQYFGAGTRLSVL.

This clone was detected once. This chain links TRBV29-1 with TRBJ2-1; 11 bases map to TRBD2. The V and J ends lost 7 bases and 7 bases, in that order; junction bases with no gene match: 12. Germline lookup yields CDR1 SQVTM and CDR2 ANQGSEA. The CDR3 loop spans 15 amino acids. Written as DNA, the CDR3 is TGCAGCGCTGCTATAGCGGGAGGGTTTGGGAATGAGCAGTTCTTC. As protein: CSAAIAGGFGNEQFF.

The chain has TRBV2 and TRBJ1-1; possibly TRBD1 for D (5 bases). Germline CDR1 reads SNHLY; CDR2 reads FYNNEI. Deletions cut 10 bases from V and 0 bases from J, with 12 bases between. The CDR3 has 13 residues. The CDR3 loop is CAIREVMNTEAFF. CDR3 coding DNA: TGTGCCATCAGGGAGGTGATGAACACTGAAGCTTTCTTT.

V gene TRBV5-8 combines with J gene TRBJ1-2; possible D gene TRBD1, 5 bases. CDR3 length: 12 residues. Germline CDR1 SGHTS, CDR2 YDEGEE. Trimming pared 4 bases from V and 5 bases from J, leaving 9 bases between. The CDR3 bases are TGTGCCAGCAGCCGAGACAGATATGGCTACACCTTC. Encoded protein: CASSRDRYGYTF.

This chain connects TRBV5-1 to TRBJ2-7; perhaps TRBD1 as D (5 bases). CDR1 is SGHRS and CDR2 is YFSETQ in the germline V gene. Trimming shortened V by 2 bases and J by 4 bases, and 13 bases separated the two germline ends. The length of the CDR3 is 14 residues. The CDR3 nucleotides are TGCGCCAGCAGCTTACGAGCAAGGGGTTACGAGCAGTACTTC. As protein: CASSLRARGYEQYF.

CDR3 nucleotides: TGTGCCAGCAGCTTAGTAGGTTCCAGCAATCAGCCCCAGCATTTT. It codes for CASSLVGSSNQPQHF. V is TRBV7-2 and J is TRBJ1-5; D is undetermined. This CDR3 has 15 residues. Germline V gives CDR1 SGHTA, CDR2 FQGNSA. V dropped 1 base and J dropped 1 base, with 8 bases sitting between them. Using reference TRBV7-2 and TRBJ1-5 for the parts outside the CDR3, the full variable domain is GAGVSQSPSNKVTEKGKDVELRCDPISGHTALYWYRQSLGQGLEFLIYFQGNSAPDKSGLPSDRFSAERTGGSVSTLTIQRTQQEDSAVYLCASSLVGSSNQPQHFGDGTRLSIL.

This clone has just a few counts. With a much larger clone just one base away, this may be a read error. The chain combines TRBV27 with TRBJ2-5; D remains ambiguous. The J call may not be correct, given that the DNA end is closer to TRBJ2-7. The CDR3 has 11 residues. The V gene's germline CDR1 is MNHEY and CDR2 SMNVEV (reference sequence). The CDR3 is CASSFLYEQYF. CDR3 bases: TGTGCCAGCAGTTTCCTCTACGAGCAGTACTTC.

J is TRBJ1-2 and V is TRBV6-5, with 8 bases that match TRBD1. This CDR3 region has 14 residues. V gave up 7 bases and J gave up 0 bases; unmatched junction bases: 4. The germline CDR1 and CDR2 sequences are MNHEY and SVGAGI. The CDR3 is CASIKQGANYGYTF. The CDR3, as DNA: TGTGCCAGCATTAAACAGGGGGCTAACTATGGCTACACCTTC.

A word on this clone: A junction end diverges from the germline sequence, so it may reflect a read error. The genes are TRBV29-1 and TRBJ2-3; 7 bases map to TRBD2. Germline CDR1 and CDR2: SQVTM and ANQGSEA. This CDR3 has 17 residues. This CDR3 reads CSAEDAVGGRVTDTQYF. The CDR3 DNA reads TGCAGCGCTGAAGATGCAGTGGGAGGGAGGGTGACAGATACGCAGTATTTT.

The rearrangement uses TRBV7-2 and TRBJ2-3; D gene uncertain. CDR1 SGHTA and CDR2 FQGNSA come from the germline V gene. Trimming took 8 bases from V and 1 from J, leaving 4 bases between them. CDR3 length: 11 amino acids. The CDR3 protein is CASEGTDTQYF. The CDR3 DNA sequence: TGTGCCAGCGAAGGCACAGATACGCAGTATTTT.

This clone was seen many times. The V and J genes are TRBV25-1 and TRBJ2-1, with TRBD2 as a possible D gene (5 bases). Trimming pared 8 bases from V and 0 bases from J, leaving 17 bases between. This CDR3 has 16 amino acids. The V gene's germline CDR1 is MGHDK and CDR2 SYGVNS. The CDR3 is CASRASGAASYNEQFF. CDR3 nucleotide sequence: TGTGCCAGCCGAGCCAGCGGAGCGGCCTCCTACAATGAGCAGTTCTTC.

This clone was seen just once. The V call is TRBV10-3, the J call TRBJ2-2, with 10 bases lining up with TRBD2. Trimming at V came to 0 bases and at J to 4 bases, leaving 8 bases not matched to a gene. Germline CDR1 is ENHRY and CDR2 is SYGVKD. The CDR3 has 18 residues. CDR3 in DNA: TGTGCCATCAGTGAGTCGTACCTAGCGGGAGAGGGCACCGGGGAGCTGTTTTTT. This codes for CAISESYLAGEGTGELFF.